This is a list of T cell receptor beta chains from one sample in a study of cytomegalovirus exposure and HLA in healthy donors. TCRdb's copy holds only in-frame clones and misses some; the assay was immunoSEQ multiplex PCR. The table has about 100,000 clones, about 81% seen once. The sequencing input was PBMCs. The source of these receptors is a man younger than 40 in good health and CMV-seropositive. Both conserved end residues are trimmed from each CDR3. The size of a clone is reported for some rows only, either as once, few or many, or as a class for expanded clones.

CDR3: ASSSTSGVQETQY
size: .
J: TRBJ2-5
V: TRBV6-1

CDR3: AWSRSAVGTGEHTEAF
size: .
J: TRBJ1-1
V: TRBV30

CDR3: ASSRRQDGGNTEAF
size: .
J: TRBJ1-1
V: TRBV5-1

CDR3: ASSLERGLNYGYT
size: .
J: TRBJ1-2
V: TRBV5-4

CDR3: ASSLGLASREQY
size: .
J: TRBJ2-7
V: TRBV11-2

CDR3: ASSLFGVTEAF
size: .
J: TRBJ1-1
V: TRBV7-3

CDR3: ASSPGLEGGYT
size: .
J: TRBJ1-2
V: TRBV11-2

CDR3: ASSSSLGQGTDTQY
size: .
J: TRBJ2-3
V: TRBV2

CDR3: ASSLARPAHEQY
size: .
J: TRBJ2-7
V: TRBV6-5

CDR3: ASSIREQY
size: .
J: TRBJ2-7
V: TRBV2

CDR3: ASSSRTDYGYT
size: .
J: TRBJ1-2
V: TRBV7-2

CDR3: ASSPLPRVETQY
size: .
J: TRBJ2-5
V: TRBV7-8

CDR3: ASSSGQSGEKLF
size: .
J: TRBJ1-4
V: TRBV5-1

CDR3: ASSSRETYEQY
size: few
J: TRBJ2-7
V: TRBV11-3

CDR3: ASTVLAGGRETQY
size: .
J: TRBJ2-5
V: TRBV6-5

CDR3: ASSSRGQGWNEQF
size: .
J: TRBJ2-1
V: TRBV6-5

CDR3: ASSPPGQGSNGYT
size: .
J: TRBJ1-2
V: TRBV18